Below, 17 T cell receptor beta chains from the same sample are listed, as sequenced in a study of T cell responses to AZD1222 COVID-19 vaccine. Using immunoSEQ multiplex PCR, the repertoire was profiled, and TCRdb retains in-frame clones only, with some absent. Among around 140,000 clones, 89% were seen once, and the ten largest hold 5% to 5.5%. Sequenced material: peripheral blood, taken on day 0 of AZD1222 vaccination. These receptors were obtained from an adult in good health.

The chain employs TRBV7-2 and TRBJ1-2; D uncertain. The CDR3 length is 15 residues. V shed 4 bases and J shed 8 bases, with 20 bases lying between them. In germline, CDR1 is SGHTA, CDR2 FQGNSA. The CDR3 DNA reads as TGTGCCAGCAGCTCATCCGGCCAGGCCGTATCGGGCTACACCTTC. This gives the protein CASSSSGQAVSGYTF.

V usage is TRBV7-3 and J usage is TRBJ2-1; TRBD2 aligns across 9 bases. The CDR3 is 16 amino acids. In germline, CDR1 is SGHTA, CDR2 FQGTGA. With V trimmed by 1 base and J by 0 bases, 1 base remained unmatched. DNA for the CDR3: TGTGCCAGCAGCTTAAGTAGCGGGAGCTCCTACAATGAGCAGTTCTTC. Its translation is CASSLSSGSSYNEQFF.

For this clone: Other DNA variants within this sample encode the same CDR3. The chain links TRBV29-1 to TRBJ1-5, with D tentatively TRBD1 (6 bases). This CDR3 contains 13 residues. The ends were cut back, 6 bases at V and 2 bases at J, with 11 bases in the middle. Germline CDR1 and CDR2: SQVTM and ANQGSEA. The CDR3 protein is CSVLTGGNQPQHF. CDR3 coding DNA: TGCAGCGTCTTGACAGGAGGCAATCAGCCCCAGCATTTT.

The rearrangement uses TRBV30 and TRBJ1-5; weak D call: TRBD1 (5 bases). The CDR3 covers 18 residues. Between the trimmed V and J ends, which lost 0 bases and 9 bases, there was a span of 27 bases. The germline CDR1 and CDR2 sequences are GTSNPN and SVGIG (reference sequence). The CDR3 sequence: CAWSVRGRFQGRSSPQHF. In DNA form, the CDR3 reads TGTGCCTGGAGTGTACGTGGCCGTTTCCAGGGCAGATCATCGCCCCAGCATTTT.

This chain links TRBV11-2 with TRBJ2-5; 9 bases map to TRBD1. Germline V CDR1 and CDR2: SGHAT, FQNNGV. V trimming: 3 bases; J trimming: 5 bases; junction bases outside the gene matches: 4. The CDR3 loop spans 14 amino acids. The CDR3 DNA is TGTGCCAGCAGCTTCAACAGGGGGCTGGAGACCCAGTACTTC. Its translation is CASSFNRGLETQYF. The full variable domain, completed using reference TRBV11-2 and TRBJ2-5, is EAGVAQSPRYKIIEKRQSVAFWCNPISGHATLYWYQQILGQGPKLLIQFQNNGVVDDSQLPKDRFSAERLKGVDSTLKIQPAKLEDSAVYLCASSFNRGLETQYFGPGTRLLVL.

The genes are TRBV10-1 and TRBJ2-1; D remains unclear. The V and J ends lost 0 bases and 7 bases respectively, with 16 bases between them. The germline CDR1 and CDR2 sequences are WNHNN and SYGVQD (reference sequence). The CDR3 is 16 residues long. In DNA, the CDR3 is TGCGCCAGCAGTGAGTCGAAGCATCCCTTCGAGAATGAGCAGTTCTTC. It yields the protein CASSESKHPFENEQFF.

V and J are TRBV11-3 and TRBJ1-5, with D perhaps matching TRBD1 (6 bases). The CDR3 length is 14 residues. Germline values: CDR1 SGHNT, CDR2 YENEEA. Trimming pared 5 bases from V and 3 bases from J, leaving 11 bases between. CDR3 DNA sequence: TGTGCCAGCAGCCCACAGGGTTCCAATCAGCCCCAGCATTTT. Its translation: CASSPQGSNQPQHF.

This chain connects TRBV4-1 to TRBJ1-2, with D possibly matching TRBD1 (5 bases). The germline gives CDR1 MGHRA, CDR2 YSYEKL. The CDR3 is made up of 15 amino acids. Deletions cut 1 base from V and 2 bases from J, with 11 bases between. The CDR3 loop reads CASSQVGGNNYGYTF. The CDR3 region has the DNA TGCGCCAGCAGCCAAGTGGGGGGAAACAACTATGGCTACACCTTC.

In this sample, this clone turned up once. The V call is TRBV27, the J call TRBJ2-1, with a tentative D call TRBD2 (6 bases). Trimming pared 5 bases from V and 4 bases from J, leaving 12 bases between. CDR1 and CDR2 (germline): MNHEY, SMNVEV (reference sequence). The CDR3 sequence is 14 residues long. CDR3 nucleotide sequence: TGTGCCAGCAGTAGCGGGTCACCATACAATGAGCAGTTCTTC. Translation gives CASSSGSPYNEQFF.

The chain employs TRBV9 and TRBJ2-1, with 13 nucleotides matching TRBD2. Trimming cost V 0 bases and J 9 bases; bases outside gene matches: 3. CDR3 length: 15 residues. Germline lookup yields CDR1 SGDLS and CDR2 YYNGEE. The CDR3 reads CASSVGLAGGIEQFF. The CDR3 nucleotides read TGTGCCAGCAGCGTAGGACTAGCGGGAGGTATTGAGCAGTTCTTC.

The chain joins TRBV5-1 to TRBJ2-3; unclear D gene. Germline CDR1 and CDR2: SGHRS and YFSETQ. The CDR3 extends over 15 amino acids. Trimming removed 3 bases at V and 2 bases at J, with 13 bases between. The CDR3 is CASSSASTSTDTQYF. The CDR3 nucleotides are TGCGCCAGCAGCTCGGCCTCGACTTCCACAGATACGCAGTATTTT.

This clone was detected once. V usage is TRBV7-9 and J usage is TRBJ1-1; D perhaps matches TRBD1 (5 bases). This CDR3 contains 13 residues. V shed 2 bases and J shed 7 bases, with 11 bases lying between them. CDR1 is SEHNR and CDR2 is FQNEAQ in the germline V gene (reference sequence). CDR3: CASSLPGRHEAFF. In nucleotides, the CDR3 is TGTGCCAGCAGCTTACCAGGGAGACATGAAGCTTTCTTT. Supplemented by reference TRBV7-9 and TRBJ1-1, the full variable domain reads DTGVSQNPRHKITKRGQNVTFRCDPISEHNRLYWYRQTLGQGPEFLTYFQNEAQLEKSRLLSDRFSAERPKGSFSTLEIQRTEQGDSAMYLCASSLPGRHEAFFGQGTRLTVV.

The chain couples TRBV12-3 or TRBV12-4 to TRBJ1-2; D is ambiguous. CDR3 length: 13 residues. V gave up 11 bases and J gave up 11 bases, with 24 bases separating them. The CDR3 sequence: CACLGRSGRRYTF. In nucleotides, the CDR3 is TGTGCCTGCCTGGGCAGGTCGGGCCGACGGTACACCTTC.

The chain links TRBV7-8 to TRBJ2-7; 9 nucleotides match TRBD2. The CDR3 totals 15 residues. The ends lost 5 bases at V and 6 bases at J; junction bases unmatched: 11. Germline-derived CDR1 and CDR2 are SGHVS and FQNEAQ. The CDR3 region is CASSPGGSGRTEQYF. CDR3 bases: TGTGCCAGCAGCCCCGGCGGTAGCGGGAGAACCGAGCAGTACTTC.

This sequence joins TRBV4-2 and TRBJ2-3; tentatively, D is TRBD1 (8 bases). Trimming shortened V by 4 bases and J by 3 bases, and 14 bases separated the two germline ends. There are 15 residues in the CDR3. Per germline, CDR1 LGHNA and CDR2 YNFKEQ. The CDR3 loop reads CASSPGQGGTDTQYF. CDR3 bases: TGTGCCAGCAGCCCCGGACAGGGAGGGACAGATACGCAGTATTTT.

This chain uses TRBV6-5 with TRBJ2-7; D possibly uses TRBD1 or TRBD2 (5 bases each). There are 14 residues in the CDR3. The germline gives CDR1 MNHEY, CDR2 SVGAGI. V shed 6 bases and J shed 9 bases, with 21 bases lying between them. The CDR3 loop is CASRKAGTRISQYF. The CDR3 DNA reads TGTGCCAGCAGAAAAGCCGGGACCAGGATTTCGCAGTACTTC.

This rearrangement joins TRBV19 to TRBJ2-7; 10 nucleotides agree with TRBD1. The CDR3 extends over 14 amino acids. Germline V gene data show CDR1 as LNHDA and CDR2 as SQIVND (reference sequence). The trim removed 5 bases at V and 3 bases at J, leaving 4 bases unmatched. The CDR3 here is CASSPGQGLYEQYF. For the CDR3, the DNA is TGTGCCAGTAGTCCGGGACAGGGGCTCTACGAGCAGTACTTC.